This record concerns one T cell receptor (beta chain) sequence. The authors' processing: Cell counts per sample came from amplifying reference gene primers. The table came from immunoSEQ multiplex PCR; TCRdb's copy has only in-frame clones and leaves some out. The V and J calls and clone size come from that table; D and trimming were worked out from the DNA. Of about 240,000 clones listed, about nine tenths are singletons. This sample is drawn from a study of blood T cell repertoires in COVID-19. The wider study: Material from acute and convalescent COVID-19 was sourced from the United States, Italy and Spain. In each case, the material was cDNA or gDNA derived from T cells, B-cell-depleted T cells, or PBMCs.

Germline V lookup: CDR1 MNHEY, CDR2 SVGAGI. Deletions cut 4 bases from V and 9 bases from J, with 10 bases between. The CDR3 is 12 amino acids. This rearrangement joins TRBV6-5 to TRBJ1-5; D is unclear. Material: peripheral blood. The TCR originated in a man in his sixties who had recovered from COVID-19. CDR3 nucleotides: TGTGCCAGCAGTTTCACGGGAGGGCCCCAGCATTTT. The encoded protein is CASSFTGGPQHF.